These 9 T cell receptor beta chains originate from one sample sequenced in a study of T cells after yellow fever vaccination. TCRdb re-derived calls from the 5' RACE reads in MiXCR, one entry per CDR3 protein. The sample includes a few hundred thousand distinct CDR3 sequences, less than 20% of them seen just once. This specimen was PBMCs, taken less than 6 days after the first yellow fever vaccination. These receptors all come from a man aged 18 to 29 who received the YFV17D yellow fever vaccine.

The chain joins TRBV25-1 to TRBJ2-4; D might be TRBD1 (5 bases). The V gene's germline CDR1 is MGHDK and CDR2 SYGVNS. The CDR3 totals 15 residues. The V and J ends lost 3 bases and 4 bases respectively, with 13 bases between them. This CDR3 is CASSEGGAGKNIQYF. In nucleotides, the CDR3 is TGTGCCAGCAGTGAGGGTGGGGCAGGGAAAAACATTCAGTACTTC.

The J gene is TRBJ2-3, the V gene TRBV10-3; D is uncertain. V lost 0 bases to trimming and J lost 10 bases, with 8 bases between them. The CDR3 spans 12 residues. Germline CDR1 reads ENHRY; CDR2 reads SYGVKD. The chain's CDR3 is CAISESERAQYF. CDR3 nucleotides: TGTGCCATCAGTGAGTCTGAAAGGGCGCAGTATTTT.

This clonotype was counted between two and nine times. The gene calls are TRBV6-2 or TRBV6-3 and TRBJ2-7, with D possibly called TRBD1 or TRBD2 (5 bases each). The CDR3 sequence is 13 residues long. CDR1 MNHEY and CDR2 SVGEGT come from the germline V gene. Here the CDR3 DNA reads TGTGCCAGCAGGAAGGGACCCGGCTACGAGAAGTACGTC. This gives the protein CASRKGPGYEKYV.

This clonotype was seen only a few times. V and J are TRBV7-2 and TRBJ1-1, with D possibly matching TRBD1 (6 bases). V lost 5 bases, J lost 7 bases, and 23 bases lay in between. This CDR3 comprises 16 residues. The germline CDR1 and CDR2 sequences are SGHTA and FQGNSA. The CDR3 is CASSPVETGKGREAFF. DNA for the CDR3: TGTGCCAGCAGCCCTGTGGAAACAGGGAAAGGACGTGAAGCTTTCTTT.

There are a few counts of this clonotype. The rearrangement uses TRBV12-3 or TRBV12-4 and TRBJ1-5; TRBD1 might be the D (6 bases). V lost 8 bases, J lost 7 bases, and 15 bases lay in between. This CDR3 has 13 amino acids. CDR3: CASSGGGRQPQHF. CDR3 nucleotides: TGTGCCAGCTCGGGCGGGGGCCGGCAGCCCCAGCATTTT.

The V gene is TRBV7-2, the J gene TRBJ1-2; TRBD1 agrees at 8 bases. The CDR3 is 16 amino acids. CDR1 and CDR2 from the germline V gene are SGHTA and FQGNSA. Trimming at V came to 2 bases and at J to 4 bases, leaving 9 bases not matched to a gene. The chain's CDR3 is CASSLTGQGATYGYTF. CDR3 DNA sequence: TGTGCCAGCAGCTTAACCGGACAGGGAGCTACCTATGGCTACACCTTC.

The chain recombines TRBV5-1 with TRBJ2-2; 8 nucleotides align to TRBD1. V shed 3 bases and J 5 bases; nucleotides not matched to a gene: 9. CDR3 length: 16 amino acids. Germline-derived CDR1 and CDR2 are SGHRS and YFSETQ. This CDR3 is CASSSPGQAVTGELFF. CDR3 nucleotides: TGCGCCAGCAGCTCACCGGGACAGGCCGTGACCGGGGAGCTGTTTTTT.

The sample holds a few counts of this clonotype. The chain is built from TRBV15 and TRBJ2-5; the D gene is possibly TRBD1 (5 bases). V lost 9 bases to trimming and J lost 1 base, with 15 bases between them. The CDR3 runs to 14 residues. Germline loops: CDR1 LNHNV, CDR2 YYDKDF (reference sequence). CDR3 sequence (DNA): TGTGCCACAAGAGGACGCAGGGCCCAAGAGACCCAGTACTTC. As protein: CATRGRRAQETQYF.

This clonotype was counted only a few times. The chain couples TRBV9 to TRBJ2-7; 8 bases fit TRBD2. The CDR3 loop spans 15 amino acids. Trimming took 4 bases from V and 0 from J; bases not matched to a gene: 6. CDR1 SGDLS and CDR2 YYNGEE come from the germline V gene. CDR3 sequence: CASSFSGESSYEQYF. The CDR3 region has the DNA TGTGCCAGCAGCTTTAGCGGGGAAAGCTCCTACGAGCAGTACTTC. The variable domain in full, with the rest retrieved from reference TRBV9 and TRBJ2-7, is DSGVTQTPKHLITATGQRVTLRCSPRSGDLSVYWYQQSLDQGLQFLIQYYNGEERAKGNILERFSAQQFPDLHSELNLSSLELGDSALYFCASSFSGESSYEQYFGPGTRLTVT.